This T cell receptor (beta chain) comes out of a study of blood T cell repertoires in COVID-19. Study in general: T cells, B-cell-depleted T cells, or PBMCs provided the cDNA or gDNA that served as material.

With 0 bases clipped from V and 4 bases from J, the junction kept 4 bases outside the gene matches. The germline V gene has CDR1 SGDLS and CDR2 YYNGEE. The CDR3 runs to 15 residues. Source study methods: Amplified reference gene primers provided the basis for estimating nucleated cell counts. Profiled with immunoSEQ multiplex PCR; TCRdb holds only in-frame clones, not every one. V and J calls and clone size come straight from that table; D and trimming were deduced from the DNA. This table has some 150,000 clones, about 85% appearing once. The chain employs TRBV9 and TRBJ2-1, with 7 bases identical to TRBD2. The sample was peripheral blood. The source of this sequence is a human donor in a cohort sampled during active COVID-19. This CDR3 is CASSVAGGEYNEQFF. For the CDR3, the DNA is TGTGCCAGCAGCGTAGCGGGAGGAGAATACAATGAGCAGTTCTTC.